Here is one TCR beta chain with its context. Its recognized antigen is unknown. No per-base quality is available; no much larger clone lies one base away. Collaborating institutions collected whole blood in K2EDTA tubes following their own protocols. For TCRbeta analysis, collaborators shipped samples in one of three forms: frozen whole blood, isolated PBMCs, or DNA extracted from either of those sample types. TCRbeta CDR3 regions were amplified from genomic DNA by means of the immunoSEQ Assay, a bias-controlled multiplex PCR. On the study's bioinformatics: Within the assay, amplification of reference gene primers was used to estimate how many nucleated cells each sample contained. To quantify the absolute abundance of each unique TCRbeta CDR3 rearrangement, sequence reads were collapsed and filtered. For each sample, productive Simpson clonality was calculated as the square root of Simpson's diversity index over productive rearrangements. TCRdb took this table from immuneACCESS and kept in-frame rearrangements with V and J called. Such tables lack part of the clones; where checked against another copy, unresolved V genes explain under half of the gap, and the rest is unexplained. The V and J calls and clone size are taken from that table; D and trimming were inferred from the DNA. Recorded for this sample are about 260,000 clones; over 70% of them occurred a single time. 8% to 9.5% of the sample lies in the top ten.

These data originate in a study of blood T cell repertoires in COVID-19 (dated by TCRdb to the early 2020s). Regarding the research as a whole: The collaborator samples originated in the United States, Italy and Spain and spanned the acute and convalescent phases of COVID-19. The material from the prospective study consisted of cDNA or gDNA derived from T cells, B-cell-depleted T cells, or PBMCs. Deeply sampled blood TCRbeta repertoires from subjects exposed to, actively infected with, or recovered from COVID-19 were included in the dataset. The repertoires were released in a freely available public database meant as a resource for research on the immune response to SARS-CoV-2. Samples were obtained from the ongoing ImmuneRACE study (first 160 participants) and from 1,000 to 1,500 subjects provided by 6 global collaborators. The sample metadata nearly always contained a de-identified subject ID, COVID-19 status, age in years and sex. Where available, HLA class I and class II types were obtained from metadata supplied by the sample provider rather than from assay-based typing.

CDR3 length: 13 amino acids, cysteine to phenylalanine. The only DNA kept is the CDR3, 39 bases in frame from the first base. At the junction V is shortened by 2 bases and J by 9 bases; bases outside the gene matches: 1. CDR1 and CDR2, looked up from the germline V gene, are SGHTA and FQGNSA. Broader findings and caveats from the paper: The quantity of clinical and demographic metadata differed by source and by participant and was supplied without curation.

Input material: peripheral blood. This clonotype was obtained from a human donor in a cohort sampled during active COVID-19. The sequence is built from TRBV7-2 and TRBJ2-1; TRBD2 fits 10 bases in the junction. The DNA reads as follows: TGTGCCAGCAGCTTAAGACTAGCGGGTGAGCAGTTCTTC. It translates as CASSLRLAGEQFF.